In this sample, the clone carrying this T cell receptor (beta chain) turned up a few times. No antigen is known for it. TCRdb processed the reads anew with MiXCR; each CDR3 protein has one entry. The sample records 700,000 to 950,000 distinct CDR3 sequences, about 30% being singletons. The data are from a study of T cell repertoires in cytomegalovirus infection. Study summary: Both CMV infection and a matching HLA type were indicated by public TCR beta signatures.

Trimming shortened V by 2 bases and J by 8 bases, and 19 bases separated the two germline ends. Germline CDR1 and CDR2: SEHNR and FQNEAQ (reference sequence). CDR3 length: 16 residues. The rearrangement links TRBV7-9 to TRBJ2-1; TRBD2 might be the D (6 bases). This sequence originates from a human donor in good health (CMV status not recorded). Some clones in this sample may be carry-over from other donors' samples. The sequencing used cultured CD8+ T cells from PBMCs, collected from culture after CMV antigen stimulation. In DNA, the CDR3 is TGTGCCAGCAGCTTAACTACGGGACTGCAAGCCCATGAGCAGTTCTTC. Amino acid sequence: CASSLTTGLQAHEQFF.